This TCR beta chain was identified in a study of OX40 agonist ivuxolimab in advanced cancers. Study-level information: From 23 to 79 years was the age range, with a mean of around 56 years, and about 83% were male.

V was clipped by 2 bases and J by 3 bases, with 13 bases between them. Germline V lookup: CDR1 SNHLY, CDR2 FYNNEI. The CDR3 covers 15 residues. Only in-frame clones appear in the TCRdb table, and some are missing; sequencing was by immunoSEQ multiplex PCR. The data hold about 58,000 clones, with more than 80% observed a single time. The chain couples TRBV2 to TRBJ1-1; D is undetermined. The sample consisted of CD4+ or CD8+ T cells sorted from blood, taken in a trial of the OX40 agonist ivuxolimab. The TCR sequence derives from an adult with an advanced solid tumor such as melanoma, head and neck, liver or kidney cancer. The CDR3 DNA follows: TGTGCCAGCAGTGAATCCCCAGGCTCGGACACTGAAGCTTTCTTT. The encoded protein is CASSESPGSDTEAFF.